This T cell receptor beta chain is from a study of blood T cell repertoires in COVID-19. Study information: The United States, Italy and Spain provided the acute and convalescent COVID-19 samples.

Here immunoSEQ multiplex PCR was the method, and the copy in TCRdb shows in-frame clones only, minus some. The sample has approximately 150,000 clones, 75% to 90% seen once. Germline V gene sequence: CDR1 MDHEN, CDR2 SYDVKM. CDR3 length: 15 residues. V shed 7 bases, J shed 5 bases, and the junction held 10 bases outside the gene matches. Recovery among Cohort 3 donors was established by two negative PCRs, clearance, or symptom resolution. The specimen sequenced was PBMCs or T cells enriched from blood (not recorded which). This receptor was obtained from a man in his sixties who had recovered from COVID-19. V usage is TRBV28 and J usage is TRBJ1-4; 7 positions match TRBD1. The CDR3 sequence is CASKGARLYNEKLFF. The CDR3 DNA sequence: TGTGCCAGCAAGGGGGCAAGACTCTACAATGAAAAACTGTTTTTT.